This T cell receptor beta chain was sequenced for a study of T cell responses to AZD1222 COVID-19 vaccine. Study-wide points: Following two doses of AZD1222, Spike-specific TCR breadth and depth rose. Researchers took repertoire samples only after the peak T cell response had come.

Note on this clone: The antigen remains undetermined.

Second-dose recipients at about 4 or about 12 weeks were treated as one pooled group. The ends were cut back, 1 base at V and 0 bases at J, with 13 bases in the middle. Germline CDR1 is MDHEN and CDR2 is SYDVKM. The CDR3 spans 18 residues. Clones were read by immunoSEQ multiplex PCR, and TCRdb kept only the in-frame ones, dropping some. The sample lists under 200,000 clones; 88% were seen once. This specimen consisted of peripheral blood, obtained 28 days after the second AZD1222 dose. The chain joins TRBV28 to TRBJ2-6; D could derive from TRBD1 or TRBD2 (6 bases each). The receptor comes from an adult who received the AZD1222 COVID-19 vaccine. CDR3 in DNA: TGTGCCAGCAGTTTATTGGGGGGCACCCGCTCTGGGGCCAACGTCCTGACTTTC. It yields the protein CASSLLGGTRSGANVLTF.